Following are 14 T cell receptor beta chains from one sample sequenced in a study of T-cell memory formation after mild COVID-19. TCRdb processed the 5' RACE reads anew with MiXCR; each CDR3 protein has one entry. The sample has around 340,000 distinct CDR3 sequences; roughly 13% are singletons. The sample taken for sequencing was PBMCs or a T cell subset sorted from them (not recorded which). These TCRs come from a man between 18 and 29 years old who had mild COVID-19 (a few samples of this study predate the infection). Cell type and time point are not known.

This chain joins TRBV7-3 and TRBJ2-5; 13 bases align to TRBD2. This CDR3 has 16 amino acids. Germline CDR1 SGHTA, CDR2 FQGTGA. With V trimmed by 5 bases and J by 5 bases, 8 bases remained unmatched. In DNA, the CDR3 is TGTGCCAGCAGCACCGGGACTAGCGGGGCCCGGGAGACCCAGTACTTC. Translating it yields CASSTGTSGARETQYF.

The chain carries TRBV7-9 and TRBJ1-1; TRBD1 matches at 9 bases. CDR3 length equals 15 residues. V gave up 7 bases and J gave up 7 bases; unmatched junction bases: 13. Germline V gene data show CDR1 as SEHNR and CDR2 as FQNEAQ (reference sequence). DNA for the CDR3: TGTGCCAGCATCCTACGCACAGGGGGCGCGGTTGAAGCTTTCTTT. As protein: CASILRTGGAVEAFF.

The CDR3 reads CASRAGSGLGNEQFF. In nucleotides, the CDR3 is TGCGCCAGCAGGGCCGGTTCGGGGCTAGGTAATGAGCAGTTCTTC. The chain links TRBV5-1 to TRBJ2-1; D may correspond to TRBD1 or TRBD2 (5 bases each). CDR1 is SGHRS and CDR2 is YFSETQ in the germline V gene. This CDR3 region has 15 residues. V was pared by 5 bases and J by 7 bases, with 19 bases between.

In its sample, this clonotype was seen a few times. CDR3 in DNA: TGTGCCAGCAGCAAGGACACTAATCAGCCCCAGCATTTT. It is translated as CASSKDTNQPQHF. The chain combines TRBV7-6 with TRBJ1-5; a weak D match, TRBD1 (5 bases). V shed 5 bases and J shed 4 bases, with 9 bases lying between them. The CDR3 contains 13 residues. Germline V lookup: CDR1 SGHVS, CDR2 FNYEAQ.

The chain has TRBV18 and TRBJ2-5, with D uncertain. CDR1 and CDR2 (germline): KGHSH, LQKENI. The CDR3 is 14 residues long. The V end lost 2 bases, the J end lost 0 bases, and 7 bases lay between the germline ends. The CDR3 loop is CASSPSSDQETQYF. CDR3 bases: TGTGCCAGCTCACCATCCAGCGACCAAGAGACCCAGTACTTC.

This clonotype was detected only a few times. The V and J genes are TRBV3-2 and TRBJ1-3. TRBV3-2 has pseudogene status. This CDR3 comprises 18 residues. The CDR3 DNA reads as TGTGCCAGCAGCCAATTCCTCATGCCCATATACTCTGGAAACACCATATATTTT. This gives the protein CASSQFLMPIYSGNTIYF.

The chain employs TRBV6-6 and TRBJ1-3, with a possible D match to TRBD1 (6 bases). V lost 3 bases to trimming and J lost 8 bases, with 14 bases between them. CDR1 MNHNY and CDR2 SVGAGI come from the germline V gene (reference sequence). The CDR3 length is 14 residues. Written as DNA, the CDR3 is TGTGCCAGCAGTTATAACAGGGAACGGGACACCATATATTTT. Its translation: CASSYNRERDTIYF.

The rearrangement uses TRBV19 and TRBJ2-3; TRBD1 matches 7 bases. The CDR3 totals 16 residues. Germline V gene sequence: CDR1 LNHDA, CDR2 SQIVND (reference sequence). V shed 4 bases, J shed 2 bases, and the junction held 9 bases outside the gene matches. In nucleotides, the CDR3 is TGTGCCAGTAGTAGCGGACGGACAGGAAACACAGATACGCAGTATTTT. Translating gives CASSSGRTGNTDTQYF.

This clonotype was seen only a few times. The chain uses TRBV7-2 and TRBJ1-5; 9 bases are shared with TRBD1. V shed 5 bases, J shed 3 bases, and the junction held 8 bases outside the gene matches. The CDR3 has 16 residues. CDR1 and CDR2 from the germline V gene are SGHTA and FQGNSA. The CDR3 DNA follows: TGTGCCAGCAGCCCCGGGACAGGGTACTACAATCAGCCCCAGCATTTT. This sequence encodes CASSPGTGYYNQPQHF. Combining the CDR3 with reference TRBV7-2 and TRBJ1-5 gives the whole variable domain GAGVSQSPSNKVTEKGKDVELRCDPISGHTALYWYRQSLGQGLEFLIYFQGNSAPDKSGLPSDRFSAERTGGSVSTLTIQRTQQEDSAVYLCASSPGTGYYNQPQHFGDGTRLSIL.

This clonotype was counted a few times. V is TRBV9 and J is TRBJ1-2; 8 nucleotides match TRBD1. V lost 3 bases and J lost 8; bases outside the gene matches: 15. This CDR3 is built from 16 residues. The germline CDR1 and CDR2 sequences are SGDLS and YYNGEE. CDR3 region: CASSELGGTGPRGYTF. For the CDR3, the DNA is TGTGCCAGCAGCGAACTAGGGGGGACAGGACCTAGGGGCTACACCTTC.

The CDR3 region has the DNA TGTGCCAGCAGCACCACCGGAGTTACTGAAGCTTTCTTT. Its translation: CASSTTGVTEAFF. The gene calls are TRBV7-2 and TRBJ1-1; unclear D gene. Germline loops: CDR1 SGHTA, CDR2 FQGNSA. Trimming stripped 5 bases from V and 5 bases from J, with 12 bases between. The CDR3 has 13 amino acids.

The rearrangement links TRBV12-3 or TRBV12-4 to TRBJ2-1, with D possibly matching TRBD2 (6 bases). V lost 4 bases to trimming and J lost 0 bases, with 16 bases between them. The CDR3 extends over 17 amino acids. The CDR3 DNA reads TGTGCCAGCAGTTCCGGGGGTCTGGAGGGCTCCTACAATGAGCAGTTCTTC. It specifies CASSSGGLEGSYNEQFF.

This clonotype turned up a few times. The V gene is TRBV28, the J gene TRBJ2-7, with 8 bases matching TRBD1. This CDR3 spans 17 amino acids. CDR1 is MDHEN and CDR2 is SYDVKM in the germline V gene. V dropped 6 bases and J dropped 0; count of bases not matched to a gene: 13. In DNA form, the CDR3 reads TGTGCCAGCAGACCTGACAGGGGAGGACCCAGCTCCTACGAGCAGTACGTC. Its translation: CASRPDRGGPSSYEQYV.

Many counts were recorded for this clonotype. As DNA, the CDR3 is TGTGCCAGCAGCTTTTTAGCAGGGGATACGCAGTATTTT. Its translation is CASSFLAGDTQYF. The gene calls are TRBV7-3 and TRBJ2-3; tentatively, D is TRBD1 (5 bases). With 3 bases removed from V and 6 bases from J, the gap between germline ends came to 10 bases. CDR3 length: 13 amino acids. Germline CDR1 reads SGHTA; CDR2 reads FQGTGA.